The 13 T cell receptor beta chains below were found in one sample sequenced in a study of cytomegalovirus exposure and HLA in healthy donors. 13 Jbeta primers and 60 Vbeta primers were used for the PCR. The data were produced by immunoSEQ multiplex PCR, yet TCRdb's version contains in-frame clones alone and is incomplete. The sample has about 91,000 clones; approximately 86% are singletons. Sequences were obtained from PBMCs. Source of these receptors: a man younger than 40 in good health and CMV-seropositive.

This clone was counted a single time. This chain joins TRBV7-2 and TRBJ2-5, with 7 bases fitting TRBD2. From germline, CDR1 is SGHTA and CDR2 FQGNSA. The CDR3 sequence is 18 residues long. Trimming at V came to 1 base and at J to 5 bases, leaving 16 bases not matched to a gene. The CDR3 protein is CASSLVVAGVAMGETQYF. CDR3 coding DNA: TGTGCCAGCAGCTTAGTAGTAGCGGGTGTTGCGATGGGGGAGACCCAGTACTTC.

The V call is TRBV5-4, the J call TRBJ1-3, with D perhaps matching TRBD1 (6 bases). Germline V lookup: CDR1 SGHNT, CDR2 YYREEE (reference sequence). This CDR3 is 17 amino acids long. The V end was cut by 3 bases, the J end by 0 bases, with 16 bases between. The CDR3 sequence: CASSSGQQGASGNTIYF. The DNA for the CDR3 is TGTGCCAGCAGCTCAGGACAGCAAGGCGCCTCTGGAAACACCATATATTTT.

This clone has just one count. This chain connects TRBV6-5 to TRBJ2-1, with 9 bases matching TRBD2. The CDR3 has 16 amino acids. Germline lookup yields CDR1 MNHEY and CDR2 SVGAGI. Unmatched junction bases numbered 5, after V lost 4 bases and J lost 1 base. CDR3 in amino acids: CASSSSSGKSYNEQFF. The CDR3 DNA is TGTGCCAGCAGTTCCTCTAGCGGGAAATCCTACAATGAGCAGTTCTTC.

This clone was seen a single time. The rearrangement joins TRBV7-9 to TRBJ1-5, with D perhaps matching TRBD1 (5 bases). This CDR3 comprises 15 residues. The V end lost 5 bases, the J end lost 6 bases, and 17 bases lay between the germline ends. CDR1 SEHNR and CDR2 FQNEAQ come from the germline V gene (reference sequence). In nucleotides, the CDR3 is TGTGCCAGCAGCCGAAGTGGGCAGGGAGGTCAGCCCCAGCATTTT. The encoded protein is CASSRSGQGGQPQHF.

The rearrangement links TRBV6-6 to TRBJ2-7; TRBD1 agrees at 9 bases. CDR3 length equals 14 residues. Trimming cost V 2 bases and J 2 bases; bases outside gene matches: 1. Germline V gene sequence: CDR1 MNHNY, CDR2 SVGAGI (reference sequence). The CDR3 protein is CASSYGTGTYEQYF. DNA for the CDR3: TGTGCCAGCAGTTACGGGACAGGGACCTACGAGCAGTACTTC.

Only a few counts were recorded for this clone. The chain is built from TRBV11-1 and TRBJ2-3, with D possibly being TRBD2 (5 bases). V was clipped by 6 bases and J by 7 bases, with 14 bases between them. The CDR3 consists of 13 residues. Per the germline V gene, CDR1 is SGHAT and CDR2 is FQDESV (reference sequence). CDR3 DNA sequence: TGTGCCAGCAGACGGGGTTCAGAGAATACGCAGTATTTT. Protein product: CASRRGSENTQYF.

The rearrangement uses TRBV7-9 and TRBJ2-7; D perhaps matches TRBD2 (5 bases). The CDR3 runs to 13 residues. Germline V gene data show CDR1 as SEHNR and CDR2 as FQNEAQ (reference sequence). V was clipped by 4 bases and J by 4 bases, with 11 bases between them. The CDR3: CASSSVTSYEQYF. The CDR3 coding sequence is TGTGCCAGCAGCTCGGTAACTAGTTACGAGCAGTACTTC.

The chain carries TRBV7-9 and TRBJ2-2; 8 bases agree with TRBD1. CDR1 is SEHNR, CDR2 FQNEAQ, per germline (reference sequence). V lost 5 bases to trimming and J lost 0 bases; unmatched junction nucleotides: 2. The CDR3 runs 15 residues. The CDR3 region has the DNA TGTGCCAGCAGCCAGGGACAGGCGAACACCGGGGAGCTGTTTTTT. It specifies CASSQGQANTGELFF.

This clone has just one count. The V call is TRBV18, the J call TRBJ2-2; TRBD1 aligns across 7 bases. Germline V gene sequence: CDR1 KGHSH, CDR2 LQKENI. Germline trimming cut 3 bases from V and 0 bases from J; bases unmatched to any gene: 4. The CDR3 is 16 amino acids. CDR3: CASSPRGTANTGELFF. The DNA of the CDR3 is TGTGCCAGCTCACCCAGGGGGACAGCGAACACCGGGGAGCTGTTTTTT.

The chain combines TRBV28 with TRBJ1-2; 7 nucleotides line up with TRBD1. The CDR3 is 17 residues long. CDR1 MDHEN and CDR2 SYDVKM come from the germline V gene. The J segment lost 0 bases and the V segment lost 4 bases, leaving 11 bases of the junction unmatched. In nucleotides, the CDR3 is TGTGCCAGCAGTTCGACAGGGTCATTTAGAGCTAACTATGGCTACACCTTC. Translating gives CASSSTGSFRANYGYTF.

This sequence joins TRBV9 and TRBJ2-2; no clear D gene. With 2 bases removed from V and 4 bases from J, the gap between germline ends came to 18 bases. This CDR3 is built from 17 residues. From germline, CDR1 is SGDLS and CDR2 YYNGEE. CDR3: CASSVTSWRSRTGELFF. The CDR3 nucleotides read TGTGCCAGCAGCGTGACGTCTTGGCGGAGCCGCACCGGGGAGCTGTTTTTT.

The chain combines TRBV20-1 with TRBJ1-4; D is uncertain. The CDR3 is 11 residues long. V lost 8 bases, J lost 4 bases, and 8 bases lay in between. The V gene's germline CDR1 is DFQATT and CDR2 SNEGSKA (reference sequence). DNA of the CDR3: TGCAGTTTGCGGTGTAATGAAAAACTGTTTTTT. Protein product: CSLRCNEKLFF.

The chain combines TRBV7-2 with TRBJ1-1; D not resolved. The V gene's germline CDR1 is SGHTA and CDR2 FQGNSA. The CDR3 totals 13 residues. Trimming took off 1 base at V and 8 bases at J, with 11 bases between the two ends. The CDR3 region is CASSLVGGKEAFF. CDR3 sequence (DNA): TGTGCCAGCAGCTTAGTGGGCGGGAAAGAAGCTTTCTTT.